This paragraph reports one T cell receptor beta chain. Its antigen is not known. Produced via immunoSEQ multiplex PCR; TCRdb's table is partial and in-frame only. This sample carries 250,000 to 300,000 clones, 90% to 95% of them seen once, and the ten largest clones take around 0.57%. The data belong to a study of T cell responses to AZD1222 COVID-19 vaccine. Study-level results: Clonal diversity was possibly underestimated; the donors were predominantly white British and more often female. Following two doses of AZD1222, Spike-specific TCR breadth and depth rose.

Trimming removed 5 bases at V and 5 bases at J, with 13 bases between. This CDR3 has 13 residues. Germline-derived CDR1 and CDR2 are MDHEN and SYDVKM. Here the sequenced sample was peripheral blood, taken 28 days after the second AZD1222 dose. The source is an adult who received the AZD1222 COVID-19 vaccine. The chain carries TRBV28 and TRBJ2-7; the D call may be TRBD1 or TRBD2 (6 bases each). Here the CDR3 reads CASSPGAGHEQYF. In nucleotides, the CDR3 is TGTGCCAGCAGTCCGGGGGCAGGCCACGAGCAGTACTTC.